These 13 T cell receptor beta chains originate from one sample sequenced in a study of identical twins. TCRdb fed the 5' RACE reads into MiXCR, producing one record per CDR3 protein. Among about 700,000 distinct CDR3 sequences listed, over 8.5% were seen once. These records were also assigned to another study, of yellow fever vaccine responses in identical twins.

Material: PBMCs. The receptors were sampled from a woman in her late teens or twenties in good health.

This clonotype was observed at least ten times. The chain combines TRBV7-9 with TRBJ1-1; no clear D gene. Trimming left V 0 bases short and J 0 bases short, with 5 bases between. Germline V CDR1 and CDR2: SEHNR, FQNEAQ (reference sequence). The CDR3 contains 14 residues. The CDR3 DNA reads TGTGCCAGCAGCTTAGCAGGGATGAACACTGAAGCTTTCTTT. Residues: CASSLAGMNTEAFF.

V and J are TRBV6-5 and TRBJ2-1, with TRBD2 matching over 9 bases. The CDR3 loop spans 16 amino acids. Germline CDR1 is MNHEY and CDR2 is SVGAGI. Unmatched junction bases numbered 11, after V lost 2 bases and J lost 9 bases. As DNA, the CDR3 is TGTGCCAGCAGTTACCCTAGCGGGACCTCCCGTCTTGAGCAGTTCTTC. This encodes CASSYPSGTSRLEQFF.

V and J are TRBV7-9 and TRBJ2-6; D not resolved. Trimming took off 4 bases at V and 0 bases at J, with 13 bases between the two ends. Germline V gene lookup returns CDR1 SEHNR and CDR2 FQNEAQ (reference sequence). This CDR3 has 17 amino acids. CDR3 in amino acids: CASSSVIGVSGANVLTF. The CDR3, as DNA: TGTGCCAGCAGCTCCGTTATCGGTGTCTCTGGGGCCAACGTCCTGACTTTC.

This clonotype occurred a few times. The chain links TRBV5-1 to TRBJ2-3, with unresolved D. CDR1 SGHRS and CDR2 YFSETQ come from the germline V gene. Trimming stripped 1 base from V and 3 bases from J, with 15 bases between. The CDR3 is made up of 16 amino acids. For the CDR3, the DNA is TGCGCCAGCAGCTTGAAAGGCCGAAAAGTGACAGATACGCAGTATTTT. Translated: CASSLKGRKVTDTQYF.

This clonotype has a count of ten or more. V and J are TRBV12-3 or TRBV12-4 and TRBJ2-7, with 8 bases that match TRBD2. This CDR3 contains 15 residues. The ends lost 6 bases at V and 2 bases at J; junction bases unmatched: 9. DNA for the CDR3: TGTGCCAGCAGGCTTAAAGCGGGGGCCACCTACGAGCAGTACTTC. Protein product: CASRLKAGATYEQYF.

The V call is TRBV5-1, the J call TRBJ1-1; possibly TRBD1 for D (6 bases). The V and J ends lost 3 bases and 0 bases respectively, with 12 bases between them. Germline CDR1 and CDR2: SGHRS and YFSETQ. This CDR3 is 15 amino acids long. The CDR3 sequence: CASSWGGTMNTEAFF. The CDR3 nucleotides are TGCGCCAGCAGCTGGGGAGGGACAATGAACACTGAAGCTTTCTTT.

This clonotype has more than one count but fewer than ten. This chain links TRBV9 with TRBJ1-2; a weak D match, TRBD1 (5 bases). Germline assignment: CDR1 SGDLS and CDR2 YYNGEE. Trimming cost V 0 bases and J 8 bases, with 11 bases left between them. This CDR3 is 13 amino acids long. Written as DNA, the CDR3 is TGTGCCAGCAGCGTAGTTGGAGGGACGGGCTACACCTTC. Translating gives CASSVVGGTGYTF.

This clonotype turned up a few times. The chain recombines TRBV20-1 with TRBJ2-1; 8 bases align to TRBD2. The CDR3 sequence is 13 residues long. Trimming took 3 bases from V and 2 from J; bases not matched to a gene: 0. Germline assignment: CDR1 DFQATT and CDR2 SNEGSKA (reference sequence). The CDR3 sequence: CSARGLAYNEQFF. CDR3 bases: TGCAGTGCTAGGGGACTAGCCTACAATGAGCAGTTCTTC.

This clonotype appeared many times. The chain is built from TRBV20-1 and TRBJ1-1; D unclear. This CDR3 has 15 residues. In germline, CDR1 is DFQATT, CDR2 SNEGSKA (reference sequence). Trimming pared 3 bases from V and 1 base from J, leaving 15 bases between. The CDR3 is CSARILAWGNTEAFF. CDR3 coding DNA: TGCAGTGCTAGGATATTAGCGTGGGGGAACACTGAAGCTTTCTTT.

This clonotype was counted a few times. V usage is TRBV5-1 and J usage is TRBJ2-1; the match to TRBD1 covers 8 bases. CDR1 is SGHRS and CDR2 is YFSETQ in the germline V gene. Losses at the gene ends were 4 bases for V and 5 bases for J; bases not matched to a gene: 14. The CDR3 spans 17 residues. CDR3 region: CASSLTPRQGQDNEQFF. Written as DNA, the CDR3 is TGCGCCAGCAGCCTAACCCCAAGACAGGGGCAGGACAATGAGCAGTTCTTC.

This clonotype came up many times. This chain connects TRBV10-2 to TRBJ2-7, with 11 positions matching TRBD2. Germline CDR1 is WSHSY and CDR2 is SAAADI. The V and J ends lost 6 bases and 3 bases, in that order; junction bases with no gene match: 7. This CDR3 comprises 15 residues. For the CDR3, the DNA is TGCGCCAGCAGGGTTACTAGCGGGAGCCACTACGAGCAGTACTTC. Protein product: CASRVTSGSHYEQYF.

The table lists this clonotype with a few counts. This chain joins TRBV7-9 and TRBJ1-2; D is undetermined. Germline V gene lookup returns CDR1 SEHNR and CDR2 FQNEAQ (reference sequence). V was cut by 4 bases and J by 9 bases, with 12 bases left in between. This CDR3 has 12 amino acids. The CDR3 sequence: CASSSPAGSYTF. DNA for the CDR3: TGTGCCAGCAGCTCGCCCGCGGGGAGCTACACCTTC.

The chain links TRBV5-1 to TRBJ2-5, with TRBD2 matching over 10 bases. V dropped 4 bases and J dropped 1; count of bases not matched to a gene: 7. The CDR3 consists of 16 residues. The germline gives CDR1 SGHRS, CDR2 YFSETQ. The DNA for the CDR3 is TGCGCCAGCAGCGGATCTAGCGGGGGTGGCCAAGAGACCCAGTACTTC. The encoded protein is CASSGSSGGGQETQYF.